A selection of T cell receptor beta chains follows, all from one sample in a study of identical twins. TCRdb processed the 5' RACE reads anew with MiXCR; each CDR3 protein has one entry. The sample contains around 470,000 distinct CDR3 sequences, 14% of which appear only once. The same sample was also studied in work on yellow fever vaccine responses in identical twins.

What was sequenced was CD4+ T cells sorted from blood. All receptors come from a woman in her late teens or twenties in good health. The CDR3 runs from the conserved cysteine through the conserved F or W. The D gene is left open where the match is weak. Expanded clones get a size class; other rows say once, few or many, or leave the size out.

DNA	CDR3	D	V	J	length	size
TGCGCCAGCAGCGCATCGACAGCCACAAACACCGGGGAGCTGTTTTTT	CASSASTATNTGELFF	-	TRBV5-1	TRBJ2-2	16	many
TGTGCCACCAGTGACCGGGGGACTAGCTGGGGCAATGAGCAGTTCTTC	CATSDRGTSWGNEQFF	TRBD2	TRBV24-1	TRBJ2-1	16	few
TGTGCCAGCAGCCCTGACAGGGGGAATATCGCCGGGGAGCTGTTTTTT	CASSPDRGNIAGELFF	TRBD1	TRBV14	TRBJ2-2	16	-
TGCAGCGTTTATAGGGTTGGGGAGACCCAGTACTTC	CSVYRVGETQYF	-	TRBV29-1	TRBJ2-5	12	many
TGCAGTGCTCTCCGGACCCCGGCCACACAAGAGACCCAGTACTTC	CSALRTPATQETQYF	-	TRBV20-1	TRBJ2-5	15	-
TGTGCCACCAGCAGAGCGGCCCGAGGAAGGGAGACCCAGTACTTC	CATSRAARGRETQYF	-	TRBV15	TRBJ2-5	15	few
TGTGCCAGCAGCCGCGACTTTTCCGGGGAGCTGTTTTTT	CASSRDFSGELFF	-	TRBV7-2	TRBJ2-2	13	-
TGTGCCACCCAGGGACAGCTAGTACGGGAGCAGTACTTC	CATQGQLVREQYF	TRBD1	TRBV6-1	TRBJ2-7	13	few
TGCGCCAGCAGTGCTCTGACTAGCGGGAGGGCAAAGAGCCCTGTCCACAATGAGCAGTTCTTC	CASSALTSGRAKSPVHNEQFF	TRBD2	TRBV10-2	TRBJ2-1	21	-
TGTGCCACCGGCAGAGAACGGGCAGGGGGAAACACTGAAGCTTTCTTT	CATGRERAGGNTEAFF	TRBD1	TRBV15	TRBJ1-1	16	-
TGTGCCAGCAGCCAGGAACGGGGGGGGATACAGTACTTC	CASSQERGGIQYF	TRBD2	TRBV4-2	TRBJ2-7	13	few